This T cell receptor beta chain was recovered during a study of preoperative IRX-2 immunotherapy in early breast cancer. Assay used: immunoSEQ multiplex PCR; TCRdb lists only in-frame clones, some missing. The sample includes more than 30,000 clones, roughly nine tenths of them seen just once. The treatment denotes: preoperative locoregional IRX-2 cytokine immunotherapy. Per germline, CDR1 MNHGY and CDR2 SAAAGT. The trim removed 7 bases at V and 9 bases at J, leaving 13 bases unmatched. The CDR3 consists of 15 residues. The specimen comprised tumor tissue, sampled after IRX-2 immunotherapy. This sequence joins TRBV6-8 and TRBJ2-1; 9 bases align to TRBD1. The TCR was taken from a human donor with breast cancer. The DNA of the CDR3 is TGTGCCAGCACCTTGGGACAGGGAGGTGTCAGTGAGCAGTTCTTC. The encoded protein is CASTLGQGGVSEQFF.